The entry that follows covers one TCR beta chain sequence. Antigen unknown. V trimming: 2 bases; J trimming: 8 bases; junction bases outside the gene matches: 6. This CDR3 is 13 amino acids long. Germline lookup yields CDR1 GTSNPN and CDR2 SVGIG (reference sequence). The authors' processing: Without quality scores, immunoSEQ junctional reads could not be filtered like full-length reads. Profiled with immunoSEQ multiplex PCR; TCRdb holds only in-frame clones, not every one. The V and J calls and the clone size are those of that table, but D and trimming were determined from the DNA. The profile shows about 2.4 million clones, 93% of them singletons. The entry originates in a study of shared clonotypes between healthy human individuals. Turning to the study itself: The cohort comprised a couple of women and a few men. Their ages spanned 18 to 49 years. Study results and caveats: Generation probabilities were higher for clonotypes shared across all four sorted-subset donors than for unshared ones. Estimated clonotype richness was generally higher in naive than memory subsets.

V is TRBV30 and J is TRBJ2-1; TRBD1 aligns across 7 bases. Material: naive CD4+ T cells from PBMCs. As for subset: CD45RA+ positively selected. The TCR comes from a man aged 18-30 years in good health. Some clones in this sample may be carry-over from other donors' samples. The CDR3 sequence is CAWSPTGLDEQFF. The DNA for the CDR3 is TGTGCCTGGAGTCCGACAGGGTTAGATGAGCAGTTCTTC.